The next 22 T cell receptor beta chains were all read from a single sample in a study of T-cell reconstitution after alpha-beta-depleted transplantation in children. Preparation of the TCRbeta library used unique molecular identifiers. MiXCR was run by TCRdb on the PCR reads, yielding one entry per CDR3 protein. Counted here are hundreds of thousands of distinct CDR3 sequences, 30% to 35% occurring once; the ten biggest clones make up roughly 2.5%. The material sequenced was PBMCs from the stem cell graft donor, taken from the stem cell graft. The receptors were gathered from a human donor who donated a stem cell graft to a child with aplastic anemia.

V gene TRBV29-1 combines with J gene TRBJ2-2; 8 bases map to TRBD1. CDR1 and CDR2 from the germline V gene are SQVTM and ANQGSEA. CDR3 size: 13 residues. The J segment lost 7 bases and the V segment lost 5 bases, leaving 6 bases of the junction unmatched. The CDR3 here is CSVNQGAGGELFF. CDR3 DNA sequence: TGCAGCGTTAATCAGGGGGCGGGCGGGGAGCTGTTTTTT.

This clonotype has more than one count but fewer than ten. The rearrangement joins TRBV29-1 to TRBJ2-7, with D perhaps assigned TRBD1 or TRBD2 (5 bases each). CDR3 length equals 13 residues. Germline assignment: CDR1 SQVTM and CDR2 ANQGSEA. Between the trimmed V and J ends, which lost 1 base and 3 bases, there was a span of 10 bases. CDR3 sequence: CSVEVGGRYEQYF. The CDR3 nucleotides read TGCAGCGTTGAAGTTGGGGGTCGCTACGAGCAGTACTTC.

The chain is built from TRBV7-2 and TRBJ2-5, with TRBD2 matching over 14 bases. V was clipped by 1 base and J by 5 bases; unmatched bases: 3. CDR1 and CDR2 from the germline V gene are SGHTA and FQGNSA. The CDR3 loop spans 16 amino acids. This chain's CDR3 is CASSLGGLAGAETQYF. CDR3 coding DNA: TGTGCCAGCAGCTTAGGGGGACTAGCGGGAGCGGAGACCCAGTACTTC.

V usage is TRBV7-2 and J usage is TRBJ1-1; D may be TRBD1 (6 bases). Per the germline V gene, CDR1 is SGHTA and CDR2 is FQGNSA. CDR3 length: 14 residues. Trimming removed 4 bases at V and 2 bases at J, with 11 bases between. The DNA of the CDR3 is TGTGCCAGCAGCTCTCAGGGGCGAAACACTGAAGCTTTCTTT. Translating it yields CASSSQGRNTEAFF.

The rearrangement links TRBV29-1 to TRBJ2-5, with D perhaps TRBD2 (7 bases). Germline loops: CDR1 SQVTM, CDR2 ANQGSEA. The CDR3 covers 12 residues. Trimming cost V 5 bases and J 5 bases, with 12 bases left between them. CDR3 protein: CSVLRGGETQYF. The DNA of the CDR3 is TGCAGCGTTTTAAGGGGGGGGGAGACCCAGTACTTC.

This chain links TRBV20-1 with TRBJ2-3; D tentatively reads TRBD1 or TRBD2 (5 bases each). This CDR3 is 15 amino acids long. Germline V CDR1 and CDR2: DFQATT, SNEGSKA (reference sequence). CDR3 loop: CVPGTSVVGTDTQYF. As DNA, the CDR3 is TGCGTGCCCGGGACCTCAGTAGTCGGAACAGATACGCAGTATTTT.

In this sample, this clonotype turned up a few times. The chain has TRBV11-2 and TRBJ2-1; the D is unclear. V shed 2 bases and J shed 9 bases, with 8 bases lying between them. The CDR3 runs 12 residues. The germline gives CDR1 SGHAT, CDR2 FQNNGV. The CDR3 DNA sequence: TGTGCCAGCAGCTTATCTTCGGGTGAGCAGTTCTTC. Protein: CASSLSSGEQFF.

The chain employs TRBV30 and TRBJ1-1; D uncertain. The germline CDR1 and CDR2 sequences are GTSNPN and SVGIG (reference sequence). Trimming stripped 3 bases from V and 5 bases from J, with 13 bases between. This CDR3 region has 13 residues. CDR3 in amino acids: CAWRLSLGTEAFF. The CDR3 DNA sequence: TGTGCCTGGAGACTTAGTTTGGGGACTGAAGCTTTCTTT.

This sequence joins TRBV6-1 and TRBJ2-3; 8 bases are a match to TRBD1. V trimming: 3 bases; J trimming: 1 base; junction bases outside the gene matches: 6. Germline loops: CDR1 MNHNS, CDR2 SASEGT. The CDR3 is 16 amino acids. This CDR3 reads CASSETGVGGTDTQYF. As DNA, the CDR3 is TGTGCCAGCAGTGAGACAGGGGTTGGTGGCACAGATACGCAGTATTTT.

This sequence joins TRBV6-1 and TRBJ2-5, with D perhaps matching TRBD1 (6 bases). V was pared by 8 bases and J by 2 bases, with 9 bases between. Per the germline V gene, CDR1 is MNHNS and CDR2 is SASEGT. The CDR3 sequence is 12 residues long. The CDR3 loop is CASQRGQETQYF. For the CDR3, the DNA is TGTGCCAGCCAGAGGGGGCAAGAGACCCAGTACTTC.

For the CDR3, the DNA is TGCAGTGCTAAGATGGGACAGGGGCCCGGTGGCTACACCTTC. As protein: CSAKMGQGPGGYTF. V and J are TRBV20-1 and TRBJ1-2, with 10 bases fitting TRBD1. Germline-derived CDR1 and CDR2 are DFQATT and SNEGSKA (reference sequence). Trimming at V came to 4 bases and at J to 7 bases, leaving 9 bases not matched to a gene. This CDR3 has 14 residues.

The chain is built from TRBV29-1 and TRBJ2-3, with 8 bases fitting TRBD2. The junction had 6 bases not matched to a gene; V was cut back by 2 bases and J by 2 bases. This CDR3 spans 15 amino acids. The germline gives CDR1 SQVTM, CDR2 ANQGSEA. CDR3 nucleotide sequence: TGCAGCGTTGAATGGGGACTAGTCTCCACAGATACGCAGTATTTT. Protein product: CSVEWGLVSTDTQYF.

This sequence joins TRBV12-3 or TRBV12-4 and TRBJ1-1, with D hard to call. V shed 1 base and J shed 1 base, with 7 bases lying between them. The CDR3 covers 14 residues. CDR3: CASSLVRRNTEAFF. The CDR3 DNA sequence: TGTGCCAGCAGTTTAGTGCGTAGGAACACTGAAGCTTTCTTT.

The chain combines TRBV14 with TRBJ2-2; TRBD1 or TRBD2 may be the D gene (6 bases each). This CDR3 region has 18 residues. Germline CDR1 SGHDN, CDR2 FVKESK. V was shortened by 4 bases and J by 1 base, with 19 bases between the two germline ends. CDR3 sequence: CASSPPGRGPLNTGELFF. The CDR3 nucleotides are TGTGCCAGCAGCCCCCCGGGACGGGGGCCCCTGAACACCGGGGAGCTGTTTTTT.

This clonotype was seen a handful of times. The J gene is TRBJ2-4, the V gene TRBV12-3 or TRBV12-4; tentatively, D is TRBD1 (6 bases). With 7 bases removed from V and 11 bases from J, the gap between germline ends came to 18 bases. The CDR3 runs 13 residues. The CDR3 spells CASTPRPTGFQYF. CDR3 DNA: TGTGCCAGCACCCCTCGCCCTACAGGGTTTCAGTACTTC.

The V and J genes are TRBV5-4 and TRBJ1-1; the D gene is possibly TRBD1 (6 bases). Germline V gives CDR1 SGHNT, CDR2 YYREEE (reference sequence). This CDR3 comprises 13 residues. V shed 7 bases and J shed 5 bases, with 15 bases lying between them. The CDR3 sequence: CASEDQGLTEAFF. The CDR3 nucleotides are TGTGCCAGCGAAGATCAGGGGTTGACTGAAGCTTTCTTT.

This clonotype was observed a few times. V is TRBV6-4 and J is TRBJ2-4; no clear D. V gave up 5 bases and J gave up 0 bases, with 11 bases separating them. The V gene's germline CDR1 is MRHNA and CDR2 SNTAGT. The CDR3 consists of 15 residues. CDR3 sequence (DNA): TGTGCCAGCAGTACCTTGGGGTCAGCCAAAAACATTCAGTACTTC. This codes for CASSTLGSAKNIQYF.

The rearrangement joins TRBV28 to TRBJ2-2; D not certain. The CDR3 is 15 amino acids. The germline CDR1 and CDR2 sequences are MDHEN and SYDVKM. Trimming removed 2 bases at V and 4 bases at J, with 11 bases between. CDR3 bases: TGTGCCAGCAGTTTAGTTACTTCCCTCACCGGGGAGCTGTTTTTT. Its protein is CASSLVTSLTGELFF. The full variable domain, completed using reference TRBV28 and TRBJ2-2, is DVKVTQSSRYLVKRTGEKVFLECVQDMDHENMFWYRQDPGLGLRLIYFSYDVKMKEKGDIPEGYSVSREKKERFSLILESASTNQTSMYLCASSLVTSLTGELFFGEGSRLTVL.

This clonotype was seen a few times. The J gene is TRBJ1-2, the V gene TRBV5-1, with D tentatively TRBD1 (6 bases). Germline V gene sequence: CDR1 SGHRS, CDR2 YFSETQ. The length of the CDR3 is 14 residues. Trimming took off 4 bases at V and 7 bases at J, with 17 bases between the two ends. CDR3 loop: CASSPRTATGGYTF. The CDR3 coding sequence is TGCGCCAGCAGCCCCCGGACAGCCACGGGTGGCTACACCTTC.

This clonotype was seen a few times. This sequence joins TRBV20-1 and TRBJ2-7; 13 nucleotides line up with TRBD2. Germline loops: CDR1 DFQATT, CDR2 SNEGSKA (reference sequence). This CDR3 is built from 14 residues. The V gene end was trimmed by 6 bases and the J gene end by 0 bases; junction bases not matched to a gene: 2. The CDR3 DNA reads as TGCAGTGCAGGGACTAGCGGGACCTCCTACGAGCAGTACTTC. Translation gives CSAGTSGTSYEQYF.

The chain joins TRBV27 to TRBJ1-5; D is undetermined. The CDR3 runs to 14 residues. Trimming removed 7 bases at V and 0 bases at J, with 10 bases between. Germline V CDR1 and CDR2: MNHEY, SMNVEV (reference sequence). The CDR3: CASMVFYSNQPQHF. The DNA of the CDR3 is TGTGCCAGCATGGTCTTTTATAGCAATCAGCCCCAGCATTTT.

In DNA form, the CDR3 reads TGCGCCAGCAGCTTTGGACCCTCTAGCAATGAGCAGTTCTTC. Translating it yields CASSFGPSSNEQFF. This rearrangement joins TRBV5-1 to TRBJ2-1; D is undetermined. The CDR3 sequence is 14 residues long. CDR1 is SGHRS, CDR2 YFSETQ, per germline. V lost 2 bases to trimming and J lost 6 bases, with 12 bases between them.